This passage covers 20 T cell receptor beta chains from one sample sequenced in a study of shared clonotypes between healthy human individuals. TCRdb's copy holds only in-frame clones and misses some; the assay was immunoSEQ multiplex PCR. The top ten hold about 1.2% of the sample, which has over a million clones, 95% to 97% seen once. Sequenced sample: naive CD4+ T cells sorted from blood. The subset was: CD45RA+ positively selected. The origin of the receptors is a man younger than 45 in good health.

The chain has TRBV28 and TRBJ2-7; 11 bases match TRBD2. Per the germline V gene, CDR1 is MDHEN and CDR2 is SYDVKM. The CDR3 loop spans 21 amino acids. V dropped 1 base and J dropped 3; count of bases not matched to a gene: 20. The CDR3 DNA sequence: TGTGCCAGCAGTTTATACGGGGTGGGGACTAGCGGAGCCCCGAGGCGCTACGAGCAGTACTTC. Amino acids: CASSLYGVGTSGAPRRYEQYF.

The genes are TRBV28 and TRBJ2-6; a possible D gene is TRBD1 (5 bases). This CDR3 is 18 amino acids long. Trimming took 6 bases from V and 0 from J, leaving 18 bases between them. Germline V lookup: CDR1 MDHEN, CDR2 SYDVKM. DNA for the CDR3: TGTGCCAGCAGGTCAGGGTACTCCTCCCTCTCTGGGGCCAACGTCCTGACTTTC. Translation gives CASRSGYSSLSGANVLTF.

This clone was recorded once. The same CDR3 is also encoded by other DNA sequences in this sample. The chain links TRBV28 to TRBJ1-5, with D perhaps TRBD1 (5 bases). The CDR3 loop spans 13 amino acids. Germline assignment: CDR1 MDHEN and CDR2 SYDVKM. V gave up 3 bases and J gave up 6 bases, with 9 bases separating them. This CDR3 reads CASSLGLSQPQHF. CDR3 nucleotide sequence: TGTGCCAGCAGTTTGGGACTTTCTCAGCCCCAGCATTTT.

The chain is built from TRBV2 and TRBJ2-5; possibly TRBD2 for D (6 bases). Germline-derived CDR1 and CDR2 are SNHLY and FYNNEI. This CDR3 contains 17 residues. With 1 base removed from V and 1 base from J, the gap between germline ends came to 16 bases. CDR3 bases: TGTGCCAGCAGTGAAGTGGATGCGGGAAGGGGCCAAGAGACCCAGTACTTC. Its translation is CASSEVDAGRGQETQYF.

This sequence joins TRBV7-2 and TRBJ1-5, with D unclear. The CDR3 has 15 residues. Germline lookup yields CDR1 SGHTA and CDR2 FQGNSA. Trimming took 1 base from V and 2 from J, leaving 9 bases between them. The CDR3 DNA reads TGTGCCAGCAGCTTAGGTTGGGCGGGCAATCAGCCCCAGCATTTT. Protein: CASSLGWAGNQPQHF.

This chain connects TRBV5-1 to TRBJ2-6; the D is unclear. In germline, CDR1 is SGHRS, CDR2 YFSETQ. Deletions cut 0 bases from V and 4 bases from J, with 11 bases between. The CDR3 runs to 16 residues. As DNA, the CDR3 is TGCGCCAGCAGCTTGGATAGTCTAGGCGGGGCCAACGTCCTGACTTTC. Translating it yields CASSLDSLGGANVLTF.

This clone appeared a single time. This chain links TRBV5-1 with TRBJ2-7; weak D call: TRBD2 (6 bases). CDR3 size: 14 residues. Looked up from germline, CDR1 is SGHRS and CDR2 is YFSETQ. Trimming cost V 1 base and J 2 bases, with 10 bases left between them. In DNA, the CDR3 is TGCGCCAGCAGCTTGTTTAGCGGTACCTACGAGCAGTACTTC. Translating gives CASSLFSGTYEQYF.

The chain carries TRBV19 and TRBJ1-5; weak D call: TRBD1 (5 bases). The CDR3 sequence is 15 residues long. V lost 5 bases, J lost 0 bases, and 11 bases lay in between. Looked up from germline, CDR1 is LNHDA and CDR2 is SQIVND (reference sequence). The chain's CDR3 is CASSEGYTSNQPQHF. The CDR3 DNA follows: TGTGCCAGTAGTGAGGGGTACACTAGCAATCAGCCCCAGCATTTT.

CDR3 nucleotide sequence: TGTGCCAGTAGTTGGTCTAGCGGGAGTCCCGGGGAGCTGTTTTTT. Residues: CASSWSSGSPGELFF. This chain connects TRBV19 to TRBJ2-2; 10 positions agree with TRBD2. The CDR3 loop spans 15 amino acids. V lost 5 bases to trimming and J lost 6 bases; unmatched junction nucleotides: 6. Germline CDR1 is LNHDA and CDR2 is SQIVND (reference sequence).

The chain has TRBV7-6 and TRBJ2-1, with no clear D. The CDR3 totals 14 residues. The germline gives CDR1 SGHVS, CDR2 FNYEAQ. Trimming took off 5 bases at V and 0 bases at J, with 8 bases between the two ends. CDR3 loop: CASSKTSSYNEQFF. DNA for the CDR3: TGTGCCAGCAGCAAAACAAGCTCCTACAATGAGCAGTTCTTC.

This chain uses TRBV19 with TRBJ2-7; 10 bases are a match to TRBD1. The trim removed 2 bases at V and 5 bases at J, leaving 3 bases unmatched. CDR1 LNHDA and CDR2 SQIVND come from the germline V gene (reference sequence). The CDR3 consists of 14 residues. CDR3 in amino acids: CASSIRDRGNEQYF. CDR3 sequence (DNA): TGTGCCAGTAGTATACGGGACAGGGGCAACGAGCAGTACTTC.

CDR3 DNA: TGTGCCAGCAGTGTGCTAGCGGGAGGATTGGATACGCAGTATTTT. As protein: CASSVLAGGLDTQYF. The chain combines TRBV6-4 with TRBJ2-3; 11 bases map to TRBD2. Germline V CDR1 and CDR2: MRHNA, SNTAGT. There are 15 residues in the CDR3. V dropped 4 bases and J dropped 6; count of bases not matched to a gene: 6.

This sequence joins TRBV6-5 and TRBJ2-1, with TRBD2 matching over 13 bases. CDR3 size: 14 residues. The V gene end was trimmed by 8 bases and the J gene end by 8 bases; junction bases not matched to a gene: 6. Germline V lookup: CDR1 MNHEY, CDR2 SVGAGI. The CDR3, as DNA: TGTGCCAGCCAAGGGACTAGCGGGAACCATGAGCAGTTCTTC. It codes for CASQGTSGNHEQFF.

The V gene is TRBV4-3, the J gene TRBJ2-7, with TRBD2 matching over 13 bases. CDR3 length equals 18 residues. J gave up 2 bases and V 0 bases, and 7 bases lay outside the gene matches. Germline values: CDR1 LGHNA, CDR2 YSLEER. Written as DNA, the CDR3 is TGCGCCAGCAGCCAAGATCGGACTAGCGGGAGTTGGGCCTACGAGCAGTACTTC. Translation: CASSQDRTSGSWAYEQYF.

The chain joins TRBV28 to TRBJ1-3; D uncertain. Germline values: CDR1 MDHEN, CDR2 SYDVKM. The CDR3 length is 14 residues. Trimming took 3 bases from V and 4 from J, leaving 10 bases between them. CDR3 in DNA: TGTGCCAGCAGTTTGCTCAGGTCAGGAAACACCATATATTTT. It is translated as CASSLLRSGNTIYF.

The rearrangement joins TRBV6-4 to TRBJ2-7, with D perhaps assigned TRBD1 or TRBD2 (5 bases each). Between the trimmed V and J ends, which lost 5 bases and 2 bases, there was a span of 13 bases. The CDR3 contains 14 residues. Per germline, CDR1 MRHNA and CDR2 SNTAGT. CDR3 region: CASSQGRGAYEQYF. DNA for the CDR3: TGTGCCAGCAGTCAGGGTCGGGGAGCCTACGAGCAGTACTTC.

The V and J genes are TRBV11-2 and TRBJ2-1, with TRBD1 matching 7 bases. Germline CDR1 reads SGHAT; CDR2 reads FQNNGV. This CDR3 has 16 amino acids. V trimming: 1 base; J trimming: 0 bases; junction bases outside the gene matches: 3. CDR3: CASSLVRDSSYNEQFF. CDR3 DNA sequence: TGTGCCAGCAGCTTAGTACGGGACAGCTCCTACAATGAGCAGTTCTTC.

The chain uses TRBV28 and TRBJ2-3, with D perhaps matching TRBD1 (6 bases). The CDR3 runs 12 residues. Germline V CDR1 and CDR2: MDHEN, SYDVKM. V was trimmed by 8 bases and J by 8 bases, leaving 14 bases between them. The CDR3 here is CASVRVGGTQYF. CDR3 sequence (DNA): TGTGCCAGCGTCCGGGTAGGGGGTACGCAGTATTTT. Variable domain in full (rest from reference TRBV28 and TRBJ2-3): DVKVTQSSRYLVKRTGEKVFLECVQDMDHENMFWYRQDPGLGLRLIYFSYDVKMKEKGDIPEGYSVSREKKERFSLILESASTNQTSMYLCASVRVGGTQYFGPGTRLTVL.

V and J are TRBV7-2 and TRBJ1-1; D possibly corresponds to TRBD1 (6 bases). This CDR3 spans 15 amino acids. Germline V gives CDR1 SGHTA, CDR2 FQGNSA. V was clipped by 4 bases and J by 11 bases, with 23 bases between them. The CDR3 loop is CASSSSRGGINLAFF. DNA for the CDR3: TGTGCCAGCAGCTCTTCTCGGGGGGGCATTAATTTGGCTTTCTTT.

The rearrangement joins TRBV5-4 to TRBJ2-6, with 8 bases that match TRBD1. CDR3 size: 16 residues. Per germline, CDR1 SGHNT and CDR2 YYREEE (reference sequence). J was trimmed by 1 base and V by 4 bases; bases with no gene match: 4. The DNA of the CDR3 is TGTGCCAGCAGCCCGGGGACAGGATCTGGGGCCAACGTCCTGACTTTC. Protein sequence: CASSPGTGSGANVLTF.